This T cell receptor beta chain was retrieved from a study of cytomegalovirus exposure and HLA in healthy donors. Study-level information: The early release's HLA-typed donors yielded 70 million to 85 million unique TCRs.

In regard to this clone: Its antigen is unknown.

PCR was performed using 60 Vbeta and 13 Jbeta primers. Method: immunoSEQ multiplex PCR; TCRdb's copy keeps in-frame clones and lacks some. The repertoire consists of 100,000 to 150,000 clones, with over 80% occurring once and the leading ten covering 15% to 20%. The CDR3 covers 16 residues. CDR1 is SGHAT and CDR2 is FQDESV in the germline V gene (reference sequence). V was clipped by 0 bases and J by 8 bases, with 19 bases between them. Findings and caveats of the study: In a later analysis, specific HLA alleles were associated with 15,000 to 20,000 TCR beta sequences at a 0.05 false discovery rate. In vitro work confirmed that a few CMV-associated chains recognize CMV antigens.

This chain links TRBV11-1 with TRBJ1-2; possibly TRBD1 for D (6 bases). The clonotype comes from a man aged 18 to 35 in good health and CMV-seropositive. Input material: PBMCs. CDR3 bases: TGTGCCAGCAGCTTAGCGCAAGGGGGACCCGCCCAGGGCTACACCTTC. It specifies CASSLAQGGPAQGYTF.